The sequence of this TCR beta chain was determined in a study of T-cell reconstitution after alpha-beta-depleted transplantation in children listed by TCRdb under 2016. Context from the whole study: Using TCR repertoire profiling, the study quantitatively followed how T-cell immune reconstitution unfolded in children after TCRalphabeta/CD19-depleted allogeneic hematopoietic cell transplantation. Points the paper makes about the study in general: The high TCRbeta diversity at day 60 in some patients was ascribed to recipient T cells and intrathymic progenitors that had survived conditioning. About two months after transplant, the apparently early recovery of alphabetaT-cell counts reportedly depended on just several hundred clones that had expanded rapidly and came from non-depleted graft cells. Over the following months the frequencies of hyperexpanded clones went down, and after one year T-cell counts and TCRbeta diversity were mostly credited to newly produced T cells.

The treatment or condition label on this specimen signifies: allogeneic hematopoietic cell transplantation with graft depleted of TCRalphabeta T cells and CD19 B cells. The children who served as transplant recipients had been given grafts of TCRalphabeta/CD19-depleted allogeneic hematopoietic cells. Comment on this clonotype: No cognate antigen has been identified for it. The record has no base qualities; no much larger clone is one base away.

The CDR3 runs 12 amino acids, cysteine and phenylalanine included. Here the CDR3 DNA is all that survives: 36 bases in frame from base 1. For CDR1 and CDR2, the germline V gene lists SNHLY and FYNNEI. V is pared back by 8 bases and J by 5 bases, with 12 bases lying between the germline termini. The library came from PCR. TCRdb records Illumina HiSeq 2500 as the sequencer. TCR libraries were prepared with molecular barcoding, using unique molecular identifiers to normalize TCRbeta repertoire quantification. The public sequencing data were trimmed at Q25 with fastp and processed into clonotypes with MiXCR by TCRdb, which kept only in-frame beta chains. Entries are consolidated by CDR3 protein sequence, retaining the most common genes and DNA. The sample has about 980,000 distinct CDR3 sequences on record, less than 30% of them singletons. Roughly 31% of the sample comes from the top ten.

This specimen consisted of PBMCs, mostly from graft donor cells, obtained 360 days after TCRalphabeta/CD19-depleted stem cell transplant. The chain links TRBV2 with TRBJ1-2; the D gene assignment is ambiguous. The TCR comes from a boy under three years old who had a stem cell transplant for SCID, so the T cells may come from the graft donor. This receptor has the CDR3 CASGVEGYGYTF. The nucleotide sequence reads as follows: TGTGCCAGCGGGGTAGAAGGGTATGGCTACACCTTC.